A selection of T cell receptor beta chains follows, all from one sample in a study of blood T cell repertoires in COVID-19. The table came from immunoSEQ multiplex PCR; TCRdb's copy has only in-frame clones and leaves some out. The sample shows around 160,000 clones, roughly 82% of them seen only once. The sequencing input was PBMCs or T cells enriched from blood (not recorded which). The receptor set was obtained from a man over 45 who had recovered from COVID-19. Each CDR3 is given with its conserved first and last residue.

CDR3,V,J
CASSLGTGGPNEQFF,TRBV5-1,TRBJ2-1
CASSESTGGMSTEAFF,TRBV6-1,TRBJ1-1
CASSYTGSSYNEQFF,TRBV6-5,TRBJ2-1
CAISVGWSTDTQYF,TRBV10-3,TRBJ2-3
CASHAMTGVDQFF,TRBV6-5,TRBJ2-1
CASSPQDRVREQFF,TRBV7-3,TRBJ2-1
CASSERTGDGYTF,TRBV6-1,TRBJ1-2
CASRALPRSSNQPQHF,TRBV27,TRBJ1-5
CASSKDRGPSYGYTF,TRBV4-1,TRBJ1-2
CASSASGGRNEKLFF,TRBV2,TRBJ1-4
CASSSRAPAGGYTF,TRBV7-2,TRBJ1-2
CASSQDRSARNGYTF,TRBV4-2,TRBJ1-2
CASRPQGNNQPQHF,TRBV6-5,TRBJ1-5
CASSLAQGNSPLHF,TRBV28,TRBJ1-6
CASRFGLSAGYTDTQYF,TRBV12-2,TRBJ2-3
CATAGTGGSYGYTF,TRBV24-1,TRBJ1-2
CAIRGDTGSSYEQYF,TRBV10-3,TRBJ2-7
CATREGQPSSYEQYF,TRBV15,TRBJ2-7
CASSAQGNTIYF,TRBV6-5,TRBJ1-3
CSVLWGSGYTF,TRBV20-1,TRBJ1-2
CASSDARDYTDTQYF,TRBV10-2,TRBJ2-3
CASSLEVLANNEQFF,TRBV11-2,TRBJ2-1
CASSPGAARGEQYF,TRBV18,TRBJ2-7
CASSYSGQVFDEQYF,TRBV6-6,TRBJ2-7
CASSQVGRGSGTEAFF,TRBV3-1/TRBV3-2,TRBJ1-1
CASSPGTDTQYF,TRBV12-3/TRBV12-4,TRBJ2-3